This TCR beta chain was captured in a study of cytomegalovirus exposure and HLA in healthy donors. The V and J ends lost 3 bases and 4 bases respectively, with 9 bases between them. The CDR3 runs 13 residues. Germline CDR1 and CDR2: KGHSH and LQKENI. The study, taken as a whole, reports: One variant, a missense change in DCLRE1C, was linked in a later analysis to TCR beta V- and J-gene trimming.

The PCR employed 60 Vbeta primers together with 13 Jbeta primers. Sequencing used immunoSEQ multiplex PCR; TCRdb keeps in-frame clones, though not all of them. The sample lists around 120,000 clones; under 85% were seen once. Details on this clone: What it binds is not known.

The sequencing input was PBMCs. The V gene is TRBV18, the J gene TRBJ2-5; the D is unclear. The sequence derives from a human donor in good health. The CDR3, as DNA: TGTGCCAGCTCACCCCGGGTCGCAGAGACCCAGTACTTC. It specifies CASSPRVAETQYF. The full variable domain, completed using reference TRBV18 and TRBJ2-5, is NAGVMQNPRHLVRRRGQEARLRCSPMKGHSHVYWYRQLPEEGLKFMVYLQKENIIDESGMPKERFSAEFPKEGPSILRIQQVVRGDSAAYFCASSPRVAETQYFGPGTRLLVL.